Listed here are 28 T cell receptor beta chains from one sample, sequenced in a study of Ad26.COV2.S vaccination and SARS-CoV-2 variants. TCRdb keeps only in-frame clones here, not all; method: immunoSEQ multiplex PCR. The table lists 180,000 or so clones, 70% to 90% of them singletons. The sample was peripheral blood, taken after recovery from COVID-19. Source of these receptors: a human donor who had recovered from COVID-19.

The J gene is TRBJ2-1, the V gene TRBV11-2, with a possible D match to TRBD1 (5 bases). The V gene's germline CDR1 is SGHAT and CDR2 FQNNGV. The CDR3 consists of 14 residues. Trimming took 5 bases from V and 2 from J, leaving 10 bases between them. CDR3 nucleotide sequence: TGTGCCAGCAGCGACCGACAGCCCTACAATGAGCAGTTCTTC. Translating it yields CASSDRQPYNEQFF.

V and J are TRBV19 and TRBJ2-3, with 7 positions matching TRBD2. The CDR3 is 14 residues long. In germline, CDR1 is LNHDA, CDR2 SQIVND (reference sequence). V was clipped by 7 bases and J by 2 bases; unmatched bases: 6. The CDR3, as DNA: TGTGCCAGTACCCCGGGAGGTATCACAGATACGCAGTATTTT. It specifies CASTPGGITDTQYF.

On this clone itself: At one boundary the junction diverges from the germline segment, which might be a read error. This sequence joins TRBV7-7 and TRBJ2-7; 9 nucleotides agree with TRBD1. Germline CDR1 is SSHAT and CDR2 is FNYEAQ (reference sequence). This CDR3 has 15 residues. CDR3 in DNA: TGTGCTAGCAGCATGGGACAGGGTGCCTCCTACGAGCAGTACTTC. This encodes CASSMGQGASYEQYF.

CDR3 coding DNA: TGTGCCAGCAGCGTAGCGAACTCTGGGGCCAACGTCCTGACTTTC. It specifies CASSVANSGANVLTF. J is TRBJ2-6 and V is TRBV9; no clear D gene. Germline V lookup: CDR1 SGDLS, CDR2 YYNGEE. The CDR3 consists of 15 residues. Trimming took 0 bases from V and 0 from J, leaving 4 bases between them. The variable domain in full, with the rest retrieved from reference TRBV9 and TRBJ2-6, is DSGVTQTPKHLITATGQRVTLRCSPRSGDLSVYWYQQSLDQGLQFLIQYYNGEERAKGNILERFSAQQFPDLHSELNLSSLELGDSALYFCASSVANSGANVLTFGAGSRLTVL.

The chain carries TRBV2 and TRBJ2-2; D perhaps matches TRBD2 (7 bases). The CDR3 runs 16 residues. Between the trimmed V and J ends, which lost 7 bases and 5 bases, there was a span of 20 bases. Germline V gene sequence: CDR1 SNHLY, CDR2 FYNNEI. The chain's CDR3 is CASTFGRGAGTGELFF. The CDR3, as DNA: TGTGCCAGCACCTTCGGACGGGGGGCCGGGACCGGGGAGCTGTTTTTT.

The V gene is TRBV5-4, the J gene TRBJ1-1; D might be TRBD1 (6 bases). Germline loops: CDR1 SGHNT, CDR2 YYREEE (reference sequence). V lost 3 bases to trimming and J lost 6 bases, with 18 bases between them. CDR3 size: 15 residues. The CDR3 DNA sequence: TGTGCCAGCAGCTCCCACAGGGCTTCCGGCTCTGAAGCTTTCTTT. This translates into CASSSHRASGSEAFF. Full variable domain (remainder filled in from reference TRBV5-4 and TRBJ1-1): ETGVTQSPTHLIKTRGQQVTLRCSSQSGHNTVSWYQQALGQGPQFIFQYYREEENGRGNFPPRFSGLQFPNYSSELNVNALELDDSALYLCASSSHRASGSEAFFGQGTRLTVV.

This chain connects TRBV25-1 to TRBJ2-2; the D gene could be TRBD1 or TRBD2 (5 bases each). Looked up from germline, CDR1 is MGHDK and CDR2 is SYGVNS. The V end was cut by 6 bases, the J end by 1 base, with 15 bases between. This CDR3 contains 16 residues. CDR3 sequence reads: CASSDTGQVNTGELFF. In DNA form, the CDR3 reads TGTGCCAGCAGCGACACGGGGCAGGTGAACACCGGGGAGCTGTTTTTT. The complete variable domain, with remaining parts taken from reference TRBV25-1 and TRBJ2-2, reads EADIYQTPRYLVIGTGKKITLECSQTMGHDKMYWYQQDPGMELHLIHYSYGVNSTEKGDLSSESTVSRIRTEHFPLTLESARPSHTSQYLCASSDTGQVNTGELFFGEGSRLTVL.

The rearrangement joins TRBV9 to TRBJ2-1; 10 bases agree with TRBD2. The CDR3 is made up of 17 amino acids. Germline lookup yields CDR1 SGDLS and CDR2 YYNGEE. V trimming: 0 bases; J trimming: 7 bases; junction bases outside the gene matches: 10. The chain's CDR3 is CASSVAALAGGGNEQFF. CDR3 coding DNA: TGTGCCAGCAGCGTAGCCGCTTTAGCGGGAGGAGGTAATGAGCAGTTCTTC. Full variable domain (missing parts from reference TRBV9 and TRBJ2-1): DSGVTQTPKHLITATGQRVTLRCSPRSGDLSVYWYQQSLDQGLQFLIQYYNGEERAKGNILERFSAQQFPDLHSELNLSSLELGDSALYFCASSVAALAGGGNEQFFGPGTRLTVL.

V and J are TRBV27 and TRBJ1-2; D remains ambiguous. This CDR3 has 14 amino acids. Per germline, CDR1 MNHEY and CDR2 SMNVEV (reference sequence). V was shortened by 2 bases and J by 0 bases, with 7 bases between the two germline ends. CDR3 in DNA: TGTGCCAGCAGTTTAGGGGTATCTAACTATGGCTACACCTTC. Its protein is CASSLGVSNYGYTF.

This clone has just a few counts. The chain joins TRBV14 to TRBJ2-5; D is unclear. Germline V gene sequence: CDR1 SGHDN, CDR2 FVKESK. With 4 bases removed from V and 4 bases from J, the gap between germline ends came to 13 bases. The CDR3 extends over 14 amino acids. The DNA of the CDR3 is TGTGCCAGCAGCCGAGAAGAATTCCCAGAGACCCAGTACTTC. As protein: CASSREEFPETQYF.

CDR3: CASGGRYGGQSYNEQFF. The DNA for the CDR3 is TGTGCCAGTGGTGGGAGATACGGGGGCCAATCCTACAATGAGCAGTTCTTC. The V and J genes are TRBV19 and TRBJ2-1, with D tentatively TRBD1 or TRBD2 (6 bases each). The length of the CDR3 is 17 residues. V lost 8 bases and J lost 1, with 21 bases in between. Germline V gene data show CDR1 as LNHDA and CDR2 as SQIVND (reference sequence).

In nucleotides, the CDR3 is TGTGCCAGTACCGGGAGGGCGGGCGAGCAGTACTTC. Translating gives CASTGRAGEQYF. The rearrangement uses TRBV10-3 and TRBJ2-7, with TRBD2 identical over 8 bases. This CDR3 is 12 amino acids long. V shed 10 bases and J 6 bases; nucleotides not matched to a gene: 8. Germline loops: CDR1 ENHRY, CDR2 SYGVKD.

This chain joins TRBV9 and TRBJ1-2; D is unclear. Germline-derived CDR1 and CDR2 are SGDLS and YYNGEE. The CDR3 is made up of 16 amino acids. Trimming removed 0 bases at V and 3 bases at J, with 15 bases between. CDR3 coding DNA: TGTGCCAGCAGCGTAGCCCTGACGGGGATCCACTATGGCTACACCTTC. It is translated as CASSVALTGIHYGYTF.

This chain joins TRBV5-4 and TRBJ2-5, with 8 bases lining up with TRBD1. The CDR3 covers 18 residues. The germline gives CDR1 SGHNT, CDR2 YYREEE (reference sequence). Trimming cost V 4 bases and J 1 base; bases outside gene matches: 15. The CDR3 DNA follows: TGTGCCAGCAGCACAAGTCGGGACAGGCTCCTTACCCAAGAGACCCAGTACTTC. It specifies CASSTSRDRLLTQETQYF.

This chain links TRBV7-6 with TRBJ2-5; TRBD2 aligns across 9 bases. Germline V gene sequence: CDR1 SGHVS, CDR2 FNYEAQ. The CDR3 runs 17 residues. Germline trimming cut 1 base from V and 0 bases from J; bases unmatched to any gene: 6. CDR3 sequence (DNA): TGTGCCAGCAGCTTAGAGCCGGGACTAGCAAACCAAGAGACCCAGTACTTC. This sequence encodes CASSLEPGLANQETQYF.

The chain couples TRBV9 to TRBJ2-1; TRBD2 agrees at 8 bases. This CDR3 has 15 amino acids. The V gene end was trimmed by 4 bases and the J gene end by 3 bases; junction bases not matched to a gene: 6. Germline V gene lookup returns CDR1 SGDLS and CDR2 YYNGEE. CDR3 coding DNA: TGTGCCAGCAGCCAACTAGCGGACCTCTACAATGAGCAGTTCTTC. It is translated as CASSQLADLYNEQFF.

This chain's CDR3 is CASSGQDLNYEQYF. In DNA form, the CDR3 reads TGTGCCAGCAGCGGACAGGATCTAAACTACGAGCAGTACTTC. This chain connects TRBV2 to TRBJ2-7, with TRBD1 matching over 7 bases. Per germline, CDR1 SNHLY and CDR2 FYNNEI. After removal of 6 bases from V and 3 bases from J, the junction contained 8 bases not matched to a gene. This CDR3 spans 14 amino acids.

The rearrangement uses TRBV7-7 and TRBJ2-3, with a possible D match to TRBD1 (7 bases). V was shortened by 5 bases and J by 0 bases, with 15 bases between the two germline ends. The CDR3 has 16 residues. Germline loops: CDR1 SSHAT, CDR2 FNYEAQ (reference sequence). The CDR3 bases are TGTGCCAGCAGCCCGGAGGGACAGACTAGCACAGATACGCAGTATTTT. Residues: CASSPEGQTSTDTQYF.

V usage is TRBV6-5 and J usage is TRBJ2-1; no clear D. The CDR3 has 10 residues. Deletions cut 9 bases from V and 5 bases from J, with 5 bases between. Germline values: CDR1 MNHEY, CDR2 SVGAGI. CDR3: CASGDNEQFF. The CDR3 region has the DNA TGTGCCAGTGGGGACAATGAGCAGTTCTTC.

The chain carries TRBV9 and TRBJ2-7, with unresolved D. The CDR3 is made up of 14 amino acids. The germline V and J ends were trimmed by 2 bases and 3 bases, with 12 bases remaining between them. The germline CDR1 and CDR2 sequences are SGDLS and YYNGEE. CDR3 nucleotide sequence: TGTGCCAGCAGCGTTGGAGTGGTGAACTACGAGCAGTACTTC. Its translation is CASSVGVVNYEQYF.

The chain joins TRBV6-6 to TRBJ2-5; tentatively, D is TRBD2 (6 bases). Trimming cost V 7 bases and J 1 base, with 19 bases left between them. The CDR3 is made up of 16 amino acids. Germline V lookup: CDR1 MNHNY, CDR2 SVGAGI (reference sequence). CDR3 DNA sequence: TGTGCCAGCAAGTATGGGAGGAGGGTTTTCCAAGAGACCCAGTACTTC. This gives the protein CASKYGRRVFQETQYF.

This chain joins TRBV12-3 or TRBV12-4 and TRBJ1-3; D call uncertain. Trimming left V 4 bases short and J 0 bases short, with 4 bases between. This CDR3 comprises 13 residues. DNA of the CDR3: TGTGCCAGCAGTTCAATCTCTGGAAACACCATATATTTT. Translation gives CASSSISGNTIYF.

The chain combines TRBV6-1 with TRBJ2-3; D ambiguous. Between the trimmed V and J ends, which lost 0 bases and 4 bases, there was a span of 2 bases. The CDR3 is made up of 12 amino acids. From germline, CDR1 is MNHNS and CDR2 SASEGT. CDR3 sequence: CASSEAADTQYF. The CDR3 DNA follows: TGTGCCAGCAGTGAAGCAGCAGATACGCAGTATTTT.

The J gene is TRBJ2-7, the V gene TRBV4-1; D is unclear. The CDR3 spans 14 residues. CDR1 and CDR2 (germline): MGHRA, YSYEKL. With 1 base removed from V and 6 bases from J, the gap between germline ends came to 13 bases. The CDR3 DNA is TGCGCCAGCAGCCAAGTCTCGGAAGTGACCGAGCAGTACTTC. Translation gives CASSQVSEVTEQYF.

The chain combines TRBV28 with TRBJ2-7; no clear D gene. Looked up from germline, CDR1 is MDHEN and CDR2 is SYDVKM. CDR3 size: 12 residues. Trimming took 6 bases from V and 4 from J, leaving 10 bases between them. CDR3 sequence reads: CASRTQAYEQYF. The CDR3 DNA reads TGTGCCAGCAGGACTCAGGCTTACGAGCAGTACTTC.

The chain couples TRBV1 to TRBJ2-1; TRBD2 reflects the table's D call only, with no check against the DNA. TRBV1 is listed as a pseudogene. The CDR3 consists of 16 residues. The CDR3 reads CTSSQDLRERGGEQFF. The CDR3, as DNA: TGCACCAGCAGCCAAGATCTGCGGGAACGGGGGGGTGAGCAGTTCTTC.

This rearrangement joins TRBV7-2 to TRBJ1-6; TRBD1 agrees at 7 bases. This CDR3 is 14 amino acids long. Trimming removed 5 bases from V and 6 bases from J; junction bases left unmatched: 4. In germline, CDR1 is SGHTA, CDR2 FQGNSA. The CDR3 bases are TGTGCCAGCAGCCAGGGACAGTTTAATTCACCCCTCCACTTT. Translated: CASSQGQFNSPLHF.

The chain links TRBV11-2 to TRBJ2-1, with 10 bases that match TRBD2. The trim removed 1 base at V and 4 bases at J, leaving 1 base unmatched. Germline lookup yields CDR1 SGHAT and CDR2 FQNNGV. This CDR3 comprises 15 residues. CDR3 DNA sequence: TGTGCCAGCAGCTTAGGGACTAGCGGATACAATGAGCAGTTCTTC. It specifies CASSLGTSGYNEQFF.